The present entry profiles one T cell receptor (beta chain) with its context. Its antigen is as yet unknown. The CDR3 has 13 residues. J was trimmed by 7 bases and V by 6 bases; bases with no gene match: 3. Germline V lookup: CDR1 MNHEY, CDR2 SVGAGI. Method: immunoSEQ multiplex PCR; TCRdb's copy keeps in-frame clones and lacks some. The sample shows roughly 850,000 clones, about 97% of them seen only once. Positive CCR7 selection of CD45RO-negative cells yielded the naive CD8 cells, and terminally differentiated effector memory CD45RA+ cells were excluded. The data originate from a study of shared clonotypes between healthy human individuals. Findings and limits, study-wide: Generation probability values for non-shared clonotypes were lower than those for clonotypes shared by all four donors. Naive subsets generally exceeded memory subsets in estimated richness.

The chain combines TRBV6-5 with TRBJ1-4; 9 bases are shared with TRBD1. The sequence was obtained from a man under 40 in good health. The specimen was naive CD8+ T cells sorted from blood. CDR3 protein: CASRRTGVEKLFF. CDR3 in DNA: TGTGCCAGCAGAAGGACAGGGGTTGAAAAACTGTTTTTT.